The 11 T cell receptor beta chains reported below all come from one sample, sequenced in a study of blood T cell repertoires in COVID-19. Assay used: immunoSEQ multiplex PCR; TCRdb lists only in-frame clones, some missing. Here the sample spans 130,000 to 150,000 clones, around 85% being singletons. The sequenced material came from peripheral blood. Receptors were obtained from a woman in her 40s with active or convalescent COVID-19.

The genes are TRBV19 and TRBJ2-5; 12 bases agree with TRBD2. The J segment lost 5 bases and the V segment lost 6 bases, leaving 4 bases of the junction unmatched. From germline, CDR1 is LNHDA and CDR2 SQIVND (reference sequence). CDR3 length: 14 amino acids. The DNA of the CDR3 is TGTGCCAGTAGACTAGCGGGGGGACGGGAGACCCAGTACTTC. Translation gives CASRLAGGRETQYF. Full variable domain (outside the CDR3, taken from reference TRBV19 and TRBJ2-5): DGGITQSPKYLFRKEGQNVTLSCEQNLNHDAMYWYRQDPGQGLRLIYYSQIVNDFQKGDIAEGYSVSREKKESFPLTVTSAQKNPTAFYLCASRLAGGRETQYFGPGTRLLVL.

The chain links TRBV5-4 to TRBJ1-3; tentative D call: TRBD1 (5 bases). Trimming took off 0 bases at V and 0 bases at J, with 7 bases between the two ends. This CDR3 spans 15 amino acids. CDR1 is SGHNT and CDR2 is YYREEE in the germline V gene (reference sequence). CDR3 in DNA: TGTGCCAGCAGCTTGGACAGGATCTCTGGAAACACCATATATTTT. Translated: CASSLDRISGNTIYF.

The chain carries TRBV19 and TRBJ2-3; 7 bases agree with TRBD1. The V segment lost 5 bases and the J segment 0 bases; nucleotides outside the gene matches: 11. This CDR3 region has 17 residues. CDR1 and CDR2 (germline): LNHDA, SQIVND (reference sequence). The CDR3 bases are TGTGCCAGTAGTCCCGGACAGGCCGGACTTAGCACAGATACGCAGTATTTT. Translation: CASSPGQAGLSTDTQYF. Supplemented by reference TRBV19 and TRBJ2-3, the full variable domain reads DGGITQSPKYLFRKEGQNVTLSCEQNLNHDAMYWYRQDPGQGLRLIYYSQIVNDFQKGDIAEGYSVSREKKESFPLTVTSAQKNPTAFYLCASSPGQAGLSTDTQYFGPGTRLTVL.

This clone has only one observation. The chain carries TRBV21-1 and TRBJ1-2; the DNA was not compared with TRBD1, the D call given in the table. TRBV21-1 is a pseudogene segment. The CDR3 consists of 17 residues. CDR3 coding DNA: TGTGCCAGCAGCCCCAAGATACGGGACATACCTAACTATGGCTACACCTTC. This sequence encodes CASSPKIRDIPNYGYTF.

The rearrangement uses TRBV7-9 and TRBJ2-7; D gene uncertain. Germline V lookup: CDR1 SEHNR, CDR2 FQNEAQ (reference sequence). The CDR3 loop spans 15 amino acids. V was clipped by 3 bases and J by 2 bases, with 14 bases between them. The CDR3 DNA follows: TGTGCCAGCAGCTTTGGGCAGCCCCCCACCTACGAGCAGTACTTC. Protein: CASSFGQPPTYEQYF. Filled out from reference TRBV7-9 and TRBJ2-7, the complete variable domain reads DTGVSQNPRHKITKRGQNVTFRCDPISEHNRLYWYRQTLGQGPEFLTYFQNEAQLEKSRLLSDRFSAERPKGSFSTLEIQRTEQGDSAMYLCASSFGQPPTYEQYFGPGTRLTVT.

This rearrangement joins TRBV12-3 or TRBV12-4 to TRBJ1-4; D gene ambiguous. This CDR3 is 12 amino acids long. Trimming took off 6 bases at V and 5 bases at J, with 7 bases between the two ends. This CDR3 is CASSLRNEKLFF. As DNA, the CDR3 is TGTGCCAGCAGCCTCAGGAATGAAAAACTGTTTTTT.

The chain couples TRBV4-3 to TRBJ1-5; 7 bases match TRBD1. V lost 3 bases, J lost 5 bases, and 7 bases stayed unmatched. Germline V gene lookup returns CDR1 LGHNA and CDR2 YSLEER. CDR3 size: 15 residues. This chain's CDR3 is CASSQATGADQPQHF. CDR3 nucleotides: TGCGCCAGCAGCCAGGCTACAGGGGCAGATCAGCCCCAGCATTTT.

This clone appeared a few times. V is TRBV2 and J is TRBJ1-2; 8 bases line up with TRBD1. The germline CDR1 and CDR2 sequences are SNHLY and FYNNEI. CDR3 length: 12 residues. V was clipped by 8 bases and J by 4 bases; unmatched bases: 3. As DNA, the CDR3 is TGTGCCAGCCAGACAGGGGCCTATGGCTACACCTTC. Encoded protein: CASQTGAYGYTF.

The chain combines TRBV11-2 with TRBJ2-7, with 8 bases lining up with TRBD1. CDR3 length: 16 amino acids. Germline V gene sequence: CDR1 SGHAT, CDR2 FQNNGV. V trimming: 1 base; J trimming: 0 bases; junction bases outside the gene matches: 5. The CDR3 here is CASSLGRTGLSYEQYF. CDR3 in DNA: TGTGCCAGCAGCTTAGGGAGGACAGGGCTCTCCTACGAGCAGTACTTC.

The rearrangement joins TRBV4-1 to TRBJ1-1; TRBD1 matches 7 bases. Per germline, CDR1 MGHRA and CDR2 YSYEKL. The CDR3 spans 17 residues. V was clipped by 2 bases and J by 1 base; unmatched bases: 10. This CDR3 is CASSQPGQRSRNTEAFF. The DNA of the CDR3 is TGCGCCAGCAGCCAACCGGGACAGCGATCGAGGAACACTGAAGCTTTCTTT.

V usage is TRBV6-4 and J usage is TRBJ2-3, with TRBD2 identical over 8 bases. V lost 5 bases, J lost 6 bases, and 10 bases stayed unmatched. Germline V gene sequence: CDR1 MRHNA, CDR2 SNTAGT. The CDR3 runs to 15 residues. CDR3: CASSFGRAGQDTQYF. CDR3 in DNA: TGTGCCAGCAGTTTCGGGAGGGCAGGCCAGGATACGCAGTATTTT.